These 21 T cell receptor beta chains originate from one sample sequenced in a study of cytomegalovirus exposure and HLA in healthy donors. The PCR was carried out with 60 Vbeta primers and 13 Jbeta primers. TCRdb's table, derived via immunoSEQ multiplex PCR, lists solely in-frame clones and lacks some. The data show more than 95,000 clones, 75% to 85% seen once. The sequencing input was PBMCs. These receptors came from a man aged 30-40 years in good health and CMV-seropositive.

The gene calls are TRBV15 and TRBJ1-2, with a tentative D call TRBD1 (6 bases). The CDR3 totals 17 residues. Germline assignment: CDR1 LNHNV and CDR2 YYDKDF (reference sequence). V dropped 0 bases and J dropped 1 base, with 15 bases sitting between them. The DNA of the CDR3 is TGTGCCACCAGCAGAGATCGGGGAGGGGGGAATAACTATGGCTACACCTTC. It specifies CATSRDRGGGNNYGYTF.

CDR3 nucleotides: TGCGCCAGCACCGTTACAGGGGAAGAGACCCAGTACTTC. As protein: CASTVTGEETQYF. The genes are TRBV5-1 and TRBJ2-5; 7 nucleotides agree with TRBD1. Trimming at V came to 6 bases and at J to 3 bases, leaving 5 bases not matched to a gene. CDR1 SGHRS and CDR2 YFSETQ come from the germline V gene. The CDR3 loop spans 13 amino acids.

This clone was detected only once. This chain joins TRBV7-6 and TRBJ2-3; 7 bases are shared with TRBD2. CDR3 size: 12 residues. The germline V gene has CDR1 SGHVS and CDR2 FNYEAQ. Trimming cost V 2 bases and J 12 bases; bases outside gene matches: 5. Here the CDR3 reads CASSLMTGGQYF. CDR3 sequence (DNA): TGTGCCAGCAGCTTAATGACGGGAGGTCAGTATTTT.

The chain recombines TRBV12-5 with TRBJ1-6, with 9 bases fitting TRBD1. Per germline, CDR1 LGHNT and CDR2 FRNRAP. The length of the CDR3 is 17 residues. With V trimmed by 1 base and J by 4 bases, 5 bases remained unmatched. The CDR3 region is CASGLARQGGYNSPLHF. The CDR3 region has the DNA TGTGCTAGTGGTTTGGCACGACAGGGGGGTTATAATTCACCCCTCCACTTT.

V gene TRBV9 combines with J gene TRBJ1-1; D is ambiguous. The germline V and J ends were trimmed by 3 bases and 5 bases, with 11 bases remaining between them. From germline, CDR1 is SGDLS and CDR2 YYNGEE. The CDR3 contains 13 residues. CDR3 sequence reads: CASSEGAGTEAFF. The CDR3 nucleotides read TGTGCCAGCAGCGAAGGTGCGGGGACTGAAGCTTTCTTT. Combining the CDR3 with reference TRBV9 and TRBJ1-1 gives the whole variable domain DSGVTQTPKHLITATGQRVTLRCSPRSGDLSVYWYQQSLDQGLQFLIQYYNGEERAKGNILERFSAQQFPDLHSELNLSSLELGDSALYFCASSEGAGTEAFFGQGTRLTVV.

In DNA form, the CDR3 reads TGTGCCAGCAGCCAAGGACAGGGTTGGAGCAATCAGCCCCAGCATTTT. It codes for CASSQGQGWSNQPQHF. The genes are TRBV2 and TRBJ1-5; 8 bases are shared with TRBD1. The CDR3 spans 16 residues. J gave up 1 base and V 6 bases, and 8 bases lay outside the gene matches. The germline V gene encodes CDR1 SNHLY and CDR2 FYNNEI. Using reference TRBV2 and TRBJ1-5 for the parts outside the CDR3, the full variable domain is EPEVTQTPSHQVTQMGQEVILRCVPISNHLYFYWYRQILGQKVEFLVSFYNNEISEKSEIFDDQFSVERPDGSNFTLKIRSTKLEDSAMYFCASSQGQGWSNQPQHFGDGTRLSIL.

The chain links TRBV10-2 to TRBJ1-2, with D possibly TRBD1 on 6 matching bases. Trimming took 5 bases from V and 3 from J, leaving 13 bases between them. The CDR3 extends over 14 amino acids. Germline CDR1 reads WSHSY; CDR2 reads SAAADI. The CDR3 DNA reads TGCGCCAGCAGTCCCCGGGACACCTACTATGGCTACACCTTC. This codes for CASSPRDTYYGYTF.

The chain combines TRBV9 with TRBJ1-5; possibly TRBD1 for D (5 bases). Germline lookup yields CDR1 SGDLS and CDR2 YYNGEE. Trimming cost V 0 bases and J 13 bases, with 14 bases left between them. The CDR3 consists of 13 residues. Here the CDR3 reads CASSVDTDGTQHF. Written as DNA, the CDR3 is TGTGCCAGCAGCGTAGACACTGACGGGACTCAGCATTTT.

This chain links TRBV4-1 with TRBJ2-3; no firm D call. V was trimmed by 0 bases and J by 2 bases, leaving 12 bases between them. CDR1 and CDR2 from the germline V gene are MGHRA and YSYEKL. The CDR3 extends over 16 amino acids. CDR3 DNA sequence: TGCGCCAGCAGCCAAGAGGGTGACATCTCCACAGATACGCAGTATTTT. The encoded protein is CASSQEGDISTDTQYF.

This clone was found once. The V call is TRBV11-2, the J call TRBJ2-1; 9 positions agree with TRBD1. V lost 9 bases to trimming and J lost 7 bases; unmatched junction nucleotides: 16. The germline V gene has CDR1 SGHAT and CDR2 FQNNGV. The CDR3 is made up of 16 amino acids. CDR3 protein: CASSTIPFGTGNEQFF. The CDR3 nucleotides read TGTGCCAGTTCCACTATTCCCTTCGGGACAGGGAATGAGCAGTTCTTC.

V is TRBV6-6 and J is TRBJ1-5, with 7 bases matching TRBD1. V dropped 6 bases and J dropped 4; count of bases not matched to a gene: 3. This CDR3 has 13 residues. Germline loops: CDR1 MNHNY, CDR2 SVGAGI (reference sequence). CDR3 sequence: CASSLQGNQPQHF. CDR3 sequence (DNA): TGTGCCAGCAGCTTACAGGGGAATCAGCCCCAGCATTTT.

This chain connects TRBV6-5 to TRBJ1-5, with a weak D call TRBD1 (6 bases). Trimming pared 11 bases from V and 8 bases from J, leaving 19 bases between. The CDR3 is 13 amino acids. Germline V CDR1 and CDR2: MNHEY, SVGAGI. In nucleotides, the CDR3 is TGTGCCGGAAACAGGGCTTATGAGGAGCCCCAGCATTTT. As protein: CAGNRAYEEPQHF.

This clone appeared once. The chain employs TRBV6-1 and TRBJ1-5; D remains unclear. Germline V lookup: CDR1 MNHNS, CDR2 SASEGT. Deletions cut 6 bases from V and 1 base from J, with 7 bases between. The CDR3 consists of 13 residues. The CDR3 is CASRRGSNQPQHF. The CDR3 region has the DNA TGTGCCAGCAGACGAGGGAGCAATCAGCCCCAGCATTTT.

The chain combines TRBV11-3 with TRBJ2-2, with D perhaps TRBD1 (5 bases). The CDR3 is 14 residues long. The germline CDR1 and CDR2 sequences are SGHNT and YENEEA. V lost 7 bases and J 2 bases, leaving 11 bases between the germline ends. The CDR3 bases are TGTGCCAGCAACGAAGGGGCAAACACCGGGGAGCTGTTTTTT. This sequence encodes CASNEGANTGELFF. Complete variable domain (other parts from reference TRBV11-3 and TRBJ2-2): EAGVVQSPRYKIIEKKQPVAFWCNPISGHNTLYWYLQNLGQGPELLIRYENEEAVDDSQLPKDRFSAERLKGVDSTLKIQPAELGDSAVYLCASNEGANTGELFFGEGSRLTVL.

V and J are TRBV5-1 and TRBJ2-1; 9 bases map to TRBD1. Trimming cost V 4 bases and J 8 bases; bases outside gene matches: 10. CDR3 size: 15 residues. Germline loops: CDR1 SGHRS, CDR2 YFSETQ. The CDR3 region has the DNA TGCGCCAGCAGCCTGGGGAGGGGACAGGGCGATGAGCAGTTCTTC. It is translated as CASSLGRGQGDEQFF.

This clone was observed a single time. This chain uses TRBV5-4 with TRBJ2-7; TRBD2 matches 8 bases. J lost 2 bases, V lost 0 bases, and 7 bases had no gene match. The CDR3 runs to 16 residues. Germline V gene sequence: CDR1 SGHNT, CDR2 YYREEE (reference sequence). This CDR3 reads CASSLVESGGTYEQYF. DNA for the CDR3: TGTGCCAGCAGCTTGGTGGAAAGCGGGGGCACCTACGAGCAGTACTTC.

This clone was seen a single time. This chain links TRBV9 with TRBJ1-2, with 9 nucleotides matching TRBD1. Losses at the gene ends were 3 bases for V and 0 bases for J; bases not matched to a gene: 9. The CDR3 is 17 amino acids. From germline, CDR1 is SGDLS and CDR2 YYNGEE. The CDR3 here is CASSATGTGNPNYGYTF. CDR3 DNA: TGTGCCAGCAGCGCCACCGGGACAGGGAACCCTAACTATGGCTACACCTTC.

This chain joins TRBV19 and TRBJ1-6, with 10 bases lining up with TRBD1. The V gene's germline CDR1 is LNHDA and CDR2 SQIVND (reference sequence). The CDR3 spans 15 residues. Losses at the gene ends were 8 bases for V and 7 bases for J; bases not matched to a gene: 8. CDR3 loop: CASSSGQGVNSPLHF. Written as DNA, the CDR3 is TGTGCCAGTTCGTCAGGACAGGGGGTGAATTCACCCCTCCACTTT.

This clone has a handful of counts. The chain uses TRBV6-5 and TRBJ1-5, with 7 nucleotides matching TRBD1. V was clipped by 5 bases and J by 7 bases; unmatched bases: 8. The CDR3 is made up of 14 amino acids. Germline V gives CDR1 MNHEY, CDR2 SVGAGI. CDR3 coding DNA: TGTGCCAGCAGTCGCGGACAGGCTGACCAGCCCCAGCATTTT. It encodes CASSRGQADQPQHF.

The chain combines TRBV18 with TRBJ1-2; the D gene is possibly TRBD1 (5 bases). V lost 2 bases, J lost 2 bases, and 18 bases lay in between. This CDR3 is built from 17 residues. Germline loops: CDR1 KGHSH, CDR2 LQKENI. The CDR3 reads CASSPGRGHLFNYGYTF. For the CDR3, the DNA is TGTGCCAGCTCACCAGGAAGGGGTCACCTCTTCAACTATGGCTACACCTTC.

A note on this clone: Other DNA sequences in the sample encode the same CDR3. This chain joins TRBV14 and TRBJ1-6; D remains ambiguous. Trimming stripped 3 bases from V and 7 bases from J, with 10 bases between. This CDR3 contains 14 residues. Germline values: CDR1 SGHDN, CDR2 FVKESK. The CDR3 is CASSQGRENSPLHF. In DNA form, the CDR3 reads TGTGCCAGCAGCCAGGGAAGGGAGAATTCACCCCTCCACTTT. The variable domain in full, completed from reference TRBV14 and TRBJ1-6, reads EAGVTQFPSHSVIEKGQTVTLRCDPISGHDNLYWYRRVMGKEIKFLLHFVKESKQDESGMPNNRFLAERTGGTYSTLKVQPAELEDSGVYFCASSQGRENSPLHFGNGTRLTVT.